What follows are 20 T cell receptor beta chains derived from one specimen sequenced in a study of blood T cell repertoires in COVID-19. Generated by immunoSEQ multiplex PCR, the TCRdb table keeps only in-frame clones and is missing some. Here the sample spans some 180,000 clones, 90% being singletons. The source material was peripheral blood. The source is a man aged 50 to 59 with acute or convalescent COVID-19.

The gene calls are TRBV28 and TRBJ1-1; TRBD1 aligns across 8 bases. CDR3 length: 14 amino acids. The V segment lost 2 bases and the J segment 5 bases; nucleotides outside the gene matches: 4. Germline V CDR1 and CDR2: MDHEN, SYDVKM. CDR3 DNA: TGTGCCAGCAGTTTAGGACAGGGAAAGACTGAAGCTTTCTTT. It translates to CASSLGQGKTEAFF.

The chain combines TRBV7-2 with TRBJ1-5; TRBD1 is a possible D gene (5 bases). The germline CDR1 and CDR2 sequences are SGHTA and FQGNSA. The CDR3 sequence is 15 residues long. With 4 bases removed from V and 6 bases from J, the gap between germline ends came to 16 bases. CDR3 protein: CASSSWPGMTQPQHF. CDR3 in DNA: TGTGCCAGCAGCTCTTGGCCAGGGATGACTCAGCCCCAGCATTTT.

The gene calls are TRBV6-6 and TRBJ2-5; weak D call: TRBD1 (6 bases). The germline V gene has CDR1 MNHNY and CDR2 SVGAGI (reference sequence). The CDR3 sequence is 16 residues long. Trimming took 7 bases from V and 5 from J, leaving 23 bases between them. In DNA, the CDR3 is TGTGCCAGCACCTACCCCCGGGTTCAGGGGACGGAGACCCAGTACTTC. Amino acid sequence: CASTYPRVQGTETQYF.

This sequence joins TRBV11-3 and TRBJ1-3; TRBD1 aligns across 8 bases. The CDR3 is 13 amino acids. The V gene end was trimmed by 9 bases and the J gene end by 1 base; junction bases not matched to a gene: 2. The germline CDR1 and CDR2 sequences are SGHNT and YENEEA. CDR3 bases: TGTGCCAGACAGGGGGATTCTGGAAACACCATATATTTT. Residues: CARQGDSGNTIYF.

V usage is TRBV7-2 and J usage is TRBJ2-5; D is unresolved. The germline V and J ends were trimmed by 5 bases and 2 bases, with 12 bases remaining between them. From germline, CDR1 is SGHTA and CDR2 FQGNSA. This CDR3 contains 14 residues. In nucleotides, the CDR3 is TGTGCCAGCAGCCCCCCGGGTTCTCAAGAGACCCAGTACTTC. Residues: CASSPPGSQETQYF.

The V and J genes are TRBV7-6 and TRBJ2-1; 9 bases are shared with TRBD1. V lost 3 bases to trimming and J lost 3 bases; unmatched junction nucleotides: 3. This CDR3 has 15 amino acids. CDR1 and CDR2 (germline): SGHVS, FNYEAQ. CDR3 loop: CASSFGTGIYNEQFF. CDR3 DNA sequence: TGTGCCAGCAGCTTCGGGACAGGGATCTACAATGAGCAGTTCTTC. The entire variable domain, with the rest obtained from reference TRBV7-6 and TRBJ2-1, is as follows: GAGVSQSPRYKVTKRGQDVALRCDPISGHVSLYWYRQALGQGPEFLTYFNYEAQQDKSGLPNDRFSAERPEGSISTLTIQRTEQRDSAMYRCASSFGTGIYNEQFFGPGTRLTVL.

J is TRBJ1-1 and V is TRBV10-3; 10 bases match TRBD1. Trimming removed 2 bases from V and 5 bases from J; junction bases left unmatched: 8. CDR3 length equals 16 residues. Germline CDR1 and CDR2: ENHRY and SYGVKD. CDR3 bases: TGTGCCATCAGTGAGCCAGGGACAGGGGATAGTACTGAAGCTTTCTTT. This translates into CAISEPGTGDSTEAFF.

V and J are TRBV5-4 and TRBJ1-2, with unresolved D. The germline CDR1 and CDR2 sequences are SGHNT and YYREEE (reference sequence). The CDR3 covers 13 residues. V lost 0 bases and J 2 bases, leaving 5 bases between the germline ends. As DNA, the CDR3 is TGTGCCAGCAGCTTGGGGGAGAACTATGGCTACACCTTC. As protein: CASSLGENYGYTF. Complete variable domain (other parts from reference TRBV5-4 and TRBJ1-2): ETGVTQSPTHLIKTRGQQVTLRCSSQSGHNTVSWYQQALGQGPQFIFQYYREEENGRGNFPPRFSGLQFPNYSSELNVNALELDDSALYLCASSLGENYGYTFGSGTRLTVV.

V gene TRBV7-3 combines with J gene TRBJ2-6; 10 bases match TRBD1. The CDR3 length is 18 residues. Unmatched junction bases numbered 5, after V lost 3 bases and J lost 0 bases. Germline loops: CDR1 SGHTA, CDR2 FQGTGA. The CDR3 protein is CASSFTGTGDSGANVLTF. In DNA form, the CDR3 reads TGTGCCAGCAGCTTCACCGGGACAGGGGACTCTGGGGCCAACGTCCTGACTTTC.

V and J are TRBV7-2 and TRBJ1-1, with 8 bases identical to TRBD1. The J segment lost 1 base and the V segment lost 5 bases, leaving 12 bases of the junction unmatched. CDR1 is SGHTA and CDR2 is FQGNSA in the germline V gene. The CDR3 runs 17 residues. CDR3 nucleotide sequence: TGTGCCAGCAGCAAAGATGGGACAGGCTTCACGAACACTGAAGCTTTCTTT. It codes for CASSKDGTGFTNTEAFF.

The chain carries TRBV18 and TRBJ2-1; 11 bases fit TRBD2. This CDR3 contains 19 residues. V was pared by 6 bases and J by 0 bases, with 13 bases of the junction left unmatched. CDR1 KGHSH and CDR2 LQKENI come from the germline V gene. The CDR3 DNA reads TGTGCCAGCTCCCGGGTAACTAGCGGGAGCCTGGTCTCCTACAATGAGCAGTTCTTC. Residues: CASSRVTSGSLVSYNEQFF.

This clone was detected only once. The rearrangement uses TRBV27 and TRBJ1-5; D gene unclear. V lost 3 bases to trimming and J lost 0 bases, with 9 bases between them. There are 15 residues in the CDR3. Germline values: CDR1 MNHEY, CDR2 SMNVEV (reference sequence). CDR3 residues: CASSLSRNSNQPQHF. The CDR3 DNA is TGTGCCAGCAGTTTGTCCAGAAATAGCAATCAGCCCCAGCATTTT.

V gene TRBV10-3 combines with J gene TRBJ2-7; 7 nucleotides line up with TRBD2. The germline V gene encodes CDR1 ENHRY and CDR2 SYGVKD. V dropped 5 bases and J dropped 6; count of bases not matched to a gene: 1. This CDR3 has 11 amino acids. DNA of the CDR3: TGTGCCATCAGTCTAGCGGCCGAGCAGTACTTC. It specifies CAISLAAEQYF.

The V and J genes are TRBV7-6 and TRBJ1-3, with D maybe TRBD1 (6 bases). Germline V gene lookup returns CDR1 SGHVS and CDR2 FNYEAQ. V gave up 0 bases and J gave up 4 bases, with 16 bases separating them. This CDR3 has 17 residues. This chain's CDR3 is CASSLAPDRLRGNTIYF. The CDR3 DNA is TGTGCCAGCAGCTTAGCCCCCGACAGGCTTAGAGGAAACACCATATATTTT.

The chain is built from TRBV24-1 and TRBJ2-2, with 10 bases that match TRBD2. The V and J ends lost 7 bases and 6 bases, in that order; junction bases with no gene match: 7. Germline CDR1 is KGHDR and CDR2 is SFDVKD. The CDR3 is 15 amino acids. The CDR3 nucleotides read TGTGCCACCAGGGGGGCTAGCGGGAGACCCGGGGAGCTGTTTTTT. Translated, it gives CATRGASGRPGELFF.

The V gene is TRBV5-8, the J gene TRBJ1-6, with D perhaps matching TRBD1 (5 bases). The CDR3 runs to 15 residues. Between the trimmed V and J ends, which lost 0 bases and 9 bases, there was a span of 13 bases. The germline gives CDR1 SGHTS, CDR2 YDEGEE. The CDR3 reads CASSLALGQSSPLHF. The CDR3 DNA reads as TGTGCCAGCAGCTTGGCTTTGGGGCAAAGTTCACCCCTCCACTTT.

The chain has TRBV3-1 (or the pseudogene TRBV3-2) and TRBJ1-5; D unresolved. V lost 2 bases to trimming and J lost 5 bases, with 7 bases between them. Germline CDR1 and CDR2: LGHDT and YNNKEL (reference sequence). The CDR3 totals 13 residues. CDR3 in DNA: TGTGCCAGCAGCCAAATGCGCGATCAGCCCCAGCATTTT. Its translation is CASSQMRDQPQHF.

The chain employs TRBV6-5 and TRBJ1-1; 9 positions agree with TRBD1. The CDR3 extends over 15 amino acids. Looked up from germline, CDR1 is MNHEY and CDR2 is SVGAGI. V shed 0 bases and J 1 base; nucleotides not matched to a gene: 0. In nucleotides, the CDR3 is TGTGCCAGCAGTTACTCGGGACAGGGGAACACTGAAGCTTTCTTT. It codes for CASSYSGQGNTEAFF.

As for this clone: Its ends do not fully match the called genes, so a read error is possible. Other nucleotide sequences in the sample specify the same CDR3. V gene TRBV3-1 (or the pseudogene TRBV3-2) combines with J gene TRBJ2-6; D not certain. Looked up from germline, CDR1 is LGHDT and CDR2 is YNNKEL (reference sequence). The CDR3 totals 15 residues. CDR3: CASSQDLSGANVLTF. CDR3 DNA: TGTGCTAGCAGCCAAGATCTCTCTGGGGCCAACGTCCTGACTTTC.

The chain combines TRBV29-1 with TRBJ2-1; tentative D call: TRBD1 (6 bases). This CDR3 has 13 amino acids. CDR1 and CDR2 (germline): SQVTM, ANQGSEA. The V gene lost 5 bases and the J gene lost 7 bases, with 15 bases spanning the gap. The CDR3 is CSVYLRDKNEQFF. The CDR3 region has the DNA TGCAGCGTTTATCTCCGGGACAAAAATGAGCAGTTCTTC.